This T cell receptor (beta chain) was found in a study of T-cell memory formation after mild COVID-19. TCRdb analysed the 5' RACE reads with MiXCR anew, one entry per CDR3 protein. The sample includes about 410,000 distinct CDR3 sequences, 23% of them seen just once. With respect to this clonotype: The junction and the germline gene differ at one end; a read error may be behind it.

The CDR3 length is 18 residues. The specimen was PBMCs or a T cell subset sorted from them (not recorded which). This chain links TRBV12-3 or TRBV12-4 with TRBJ1-5; D possibly corresponds to TRBD1 (6 bases). This clonotype was obtained from an adult woman who had mild COVID-19 (a few samples of this study predate the infection). Cell type and time point are not known. The CDR3 here is CASSFDHLRGAENQPQHF. The DNA of the CDR3 is TGTGCCAGTAGTTTCGACCACTTGAGGGGGGCCGAGAATCAGCCCCAGCATTTT.